The 20 T cell receptor beta chains given below trace back to one sample, sequenced in a study of blood T cells in healthy people across ages. PCR was performed a second time for roughly 7 to 12 cycles using a sample-barcoded 5' primer and a J-beta primer mix. From the 5' RACE reads, TCRdb called clonotypes with MiXCR, one entry per CDR3 protein. The sample consists of roughly 1,300,000 distinct CDR3 sequences, 45% to 70% of them appearing once. The sequenced sample was blood. The receptors stem from a man between 18 and 29 years old in good health.

The chain joins TRBV7-9 to TRBJ1-2; D remains unclear. The V end lost 5 bases, the J end lost 3 bases, and 10 bases lay between the germline ends. This CDR3 has 13 amino acids. Looked up from germline, CDR1 is SEHNR and CDR2 is FQNEAQ (reference sequence). The CDR3 DNA reads TGTGCCAGCAGCACCCCCGGGGACTATGGCTACACCTTC. It codes for CASSTPGDYGYTF.

V usage is TRBV4-1 and J usage is TRBJ2-3; TRBD2 matches at 12 bases. Germline-derived CDR1 and CDR2 are MGHRA and YSYEKL. V lost 4 bases and J lost 0; bases outside the gene matches: 26. This CDR3 is built from 24 residues. CDR3 in amino acids: CASSRTRDPRASGRASDSTDTQYF. The CDR3 region has the DNA TGCGCCAGCAGCCGGACCAGGGACCCAAGGGCTAGCGGGAGGGCCTCGGATAGCACAGATACGCAGTATTTT.

The chain has TRBV12-5 and TRBJ2-2; a weak D match, TRBD2 (5 bases). There are 16 residues in the CDR3. Trimming cost V 7 bases and J 3 bases, with 18 bases left between them. CDR1 LGHNT and CDR2 FRNRAP come from the germline V gene. This CDR3 reads CASAVDGGLYTGELFF. In DNA, the CDR3 is TGTGCTAGTGCCGTGGATGGAGGACTTTACACCGGGGAGCTGTTTTTT.

The rearrangement uses TRBV20-1 and TRBJ2-2, with TRBD1 as a possible D gene (5 bases). CDR1 is DFQATT, CDR2 SNEGSKA, per germline (reference sequence). The V and J ends lost 0 bases and 6 bases respectively, with 8 bases between them. The CDR3 contains 13 residues. CDR3 DNA: TGCAGTGCTAGAGAAGAAGGGGCCGGGGAGCTGTTTTTT. This gives the protein CSAREEGAGELFF.

The chain has TRBV6-6 and TRBJ1-1, with a possible D match to TRBD1 (6 bases). Germline-derived CDR1 and CDR2 are MNHNY and SVGAGI (reference sequence). V was shortened by 4 bases and J by 1 base, with 16 bases between the two germline ends. The CDR3 runs 16 residues. CDR3 bases: TGTGCCAGCAGTTCGACAGGACTAGTCGGGAACACTGAAGCTTTCTTT. Protein product: CASSSTGLVGNTEAFF.

This clonotype occurred a few times. This chain joins TRBV27 and TRBJ1-6; D might be TRBD1 (6 bases). The germline CDR1 and CDR2 sequences are MNHEY and SMNVEV (reference sequence). The CDR3 totals 14 residues. V lost 5 bases and J lost 5, with 10 bases in between. DNA for the CDR3: TGTGCCAGCAGTCAAGGACAGAATAATTCACCCCTCCACTTT. It specifies CASSQGQNNSPLHF.

This clonotype was recorded a few times. V is TRBV4-1 and J is TRBJ2-7; D is unresolved. The CDR3 length is 16 residues. Trimming stripped 5 bases from V and 0 bases from J, with 17 bases between. Germline CDR1 and CDR2: MGHRA and YSYEKL. In DNA form, the CDR3 reads TGCGCCAGCAGCTCGACGGAAAACAGCAACTCCTACGAGCAGTACTTC. Amino acid sequence: CASSSTENSNSYEQYF.

The chain recombines TRBV6-5 with TRBJ2-1, with 11 bases aligning to TRBD1. The end of the DNA aligns better with TRBJ2-7, so the J call may be wrong. CDR1 is MNHEY and CDR2 is SVGAGI in the germline V gene. CDR3 size: 15 residues. DNA for the CDR3: TGTGCCAGCAGTTCCCGGACAGGGGGCTGGGACGAGCAGTACTTC. Encoded protein: CASSSRTGGWDEQYF.

V gene TRBV11-1 combines with J gene TRBJ2-1, with 9 nucleotides matching TRBD2. V trimming: 5 bases; J trimming: 6 bases; junction bases outside the gene matches: 23. CDR1 is SGHAT and CDR2 is FQDESV in the germline V gene (reference sequence). There are 20 residues in the CDR3. This CDR3 is CASSQSYKTSGHAKLNEQFF. The CDR3 region has the DNA TGTGCCAGCAGCCAAAGCTACAAGACTAGCGGCCACGCTAAACTCAATGAGCAGTTCTTC.

This chain uses TRBV20-1 with TRBJ2-5; 13 positions match TRBD2. The length of the CDR3 is 15 residues. CDR1 is DFQATT, CDR2 SNEGSKA, per germline (reference sequence). With 3 bases clipped from V and 7 bases from J, the junction kept 8 bases outside the gene matches. CDR3 DNA sequence: TGCAGTGCTAGTCCCGGACTAGCGGGGGCTGGGACCCAGTACTTC. Protein: CSASPGLAGAGTQYF.

This chain joins TRBV11-1 and TRBJ2-6; no clear D. Deletions cut 1 base from V and 0 bases from J, with 4 bases between. The germline V gene encodes CDR1 SGHAT and CDR2 FQDESV (reference sequence). The CDR3 extends over 15 amino acids. This chain's CDR3 is CASSLVYSGANVLTF. DNA of the CDR3: TGTGCCAGCAGCTTAGTATACTCTGGGGCCAACGTCCTGACTTTC.

The chain employs TRBV3-1 and TRBJ1-2; 11 positions agree with TRBD1. This CDR3 is built from 15 residues. The junction had 4 bases not matched to a gene; V was cut back by 4 bases and J by 3 bases. CDR1 is LGHDT and CDR2 is YNNKEL in the germline V gene (reference sequence). The CDR3 reads CASSRRDRGDYGYTF. CDR3 bases: TGTGCCAGCAGCCGACGGGACAGGGGGGACTATGGCTACACCTTC.

The CDR3 region is CATGDREGSTDTQYF. The DNA for the CDR3 is TGTGCCACCGGGGACCGGGAGGGGAGTACAGATACGCAGTATTTT. The chain combines TRBV27 with TRBJ2-3; TRBD2 agrees at 8 bases. The germline V gene has CDR1 MNHEY and CDR2 SMNVEV (reference sequence). The CDR3 runs to 15 residues. The trim removed 10 bases at V and 3 bases at J, leaving 12 bases unmatched.

The rearrangement joins TRBV6-5 to TRBJ2-1; 7 bases align to TRBD1. V gave up 0 bases and J gave up 4 bases; unmatched junction bases: 9. Germline V gene sequence: CDR1 MNHEY, CDR2 SVGAGI. This CDR3 contains 17 residues. CDR3 protein: CASSYSRSGQPYNEQFF. The CDR3 coding sequence is TGTGCCAGCAGTTACTCGAGGTCGGGACAGCCATACAATGAGCAGTTCTTC.

This clonotype was found once. One junction end does not reproduce the germline sequence, and a read error may be involved. This chain uses TRBV7-2 with TRBJ2-1, with TRBD2 matching over 10 bases. The CDR3 length is 15 residues. The germline CDR1 and CDR2 sequences are SGHTA and FQGNSA. Here the CDR3 DNA reads TGTGCCTGCAGCCGAGCGGGGGGGCTGTATAATGAGCAGTTCTTC. Translating it yields CACSRAGGLYNEQFF. Supplemented by reference TRBV7-2 and TRBJ2-1, the full variable domain reads GAGVSQSPSNKVTEKGKDVELRCDPISGHTALYWYRQSLGQGLEFLIYFQGNSAPDKSGLPSDRFSAERTGGSVSTLTIQRTQQEDSAVYLCACSRAGGLYNEQFFGPGTRLTVL.

This clonotype was seen just once. The chain uses TRBV28 and TRBJ2-3; TRBD1 matches at 9 bases. The CDR3 contains 17 residues. Per the germline V gene, CDR1 is MDHEN and CDR2 is SYDVKM. V was clipped by 3 bases and J by 1 base; unmatched bases: 8. The CDR3 DNA reads as TGTGCCAGCAGTTTCTTGGGACAGGGCTATGGCACAGATACGCAGTATTTT. Amino acid sequence: CASSFLGQGYGTDTQYF.

The chain has TRBV20-1 and TRBJ2-7; TRBD2 agrees at 8 bases. This CDR3 is 16 amino acids long. Trimming at V came to 0 bases and at J to 2 bases, leaving 9 bases not matched to a gene. Germline V gives CDR1 DFQATT, CDR2 SNEGSKA (reference sequence). The CDR3 DNA reads TGCAGTGCTAGAGATAAATTAGCGGGGCCTGCCTACGAGCAGTACTTC. It specifies CSARDKLAGPAYEQYF.

This chain connects TRBV3-1 to TRBJ2-7; 12 nucleotides agree with TRBD2. Near its end, the DNA agrees better with TRBJ2-5, so the J call may be wrong. In germline, CDR1 is LGHDT, CDR2 YNNKEL (reference sequence). The CDR3 spans 17 residues. The DNA of the CDR3 is TGTGCCAGCAGCCCGTTTCGACTAGCGGGAGATGTCGAGACCCAGTACTTC. It translates to CASSPFRLAGDVETQYF.

The sample holds a few counts of this clonotype. The chain links TRBV5-6 to TRBJ2-1, with no clear D. The CDR3 consists of 14 residues. V was shortened by 9 bases and J by 11 bases, with 24 bases between the two germline ends. Germline CDR1 and CDR2: SGHDT and YYEEEE. The CDR3 spells CATQRIGMSHKQFF. In DNA form, the CDR3 reads TGTGCCACCCAGAGGATAGGGATGAGCCACAAGCAGTTCTTC.

The chain employs TRBV2 and TRBJ1-2; D perhaps matches TRBD1 (6 bases). Germline V gives CDR1 SNHLY, CDR2 FYNNEI. Trimming left V 6 bases short and J 0 bases short, with 14 bases between. The CDR3 spans 15 residues. The CDR3 here is CASSANRATNYGYTF. The CDR3 coding sequence is TGTGCCAGCAGCGCGAACAGGGCCACTAACTATGGCTACACCTTC.